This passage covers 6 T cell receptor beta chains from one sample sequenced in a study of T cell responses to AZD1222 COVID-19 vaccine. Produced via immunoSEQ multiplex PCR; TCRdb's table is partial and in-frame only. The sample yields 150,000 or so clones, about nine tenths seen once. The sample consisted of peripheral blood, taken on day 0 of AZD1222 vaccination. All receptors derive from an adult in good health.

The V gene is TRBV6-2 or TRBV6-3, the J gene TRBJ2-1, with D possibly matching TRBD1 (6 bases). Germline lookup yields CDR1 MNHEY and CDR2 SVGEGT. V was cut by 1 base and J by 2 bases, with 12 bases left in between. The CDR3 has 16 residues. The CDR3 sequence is CASSYLDSRPYNEQFF. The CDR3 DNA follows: TGTGCCAGCAGTTACTTGGACAGTCGCCCCTACAATGAGCAGTTCTTC.

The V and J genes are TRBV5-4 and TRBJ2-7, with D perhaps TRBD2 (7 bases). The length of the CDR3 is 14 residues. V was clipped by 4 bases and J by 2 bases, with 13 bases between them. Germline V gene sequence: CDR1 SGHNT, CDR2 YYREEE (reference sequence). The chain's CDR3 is CASSRRGLPYEQYF. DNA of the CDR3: TGTGCCAGCAGCCGGCGGGGGCTCCCCTACGAGCAGTACTTC.

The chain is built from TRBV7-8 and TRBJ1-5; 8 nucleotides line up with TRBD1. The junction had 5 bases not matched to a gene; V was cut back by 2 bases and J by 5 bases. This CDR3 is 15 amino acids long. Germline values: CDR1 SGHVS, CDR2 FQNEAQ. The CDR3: CASSLPGGRDQPQHF. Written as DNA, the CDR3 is TGTGCCAGCAGCTTACCAGGGGGCCGAGATCAGCCCCAGCATTTT. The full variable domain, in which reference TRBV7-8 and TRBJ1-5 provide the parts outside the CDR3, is GAGVSQSPRYKVAKRGQDVALRCDPISGHVSLFWYQQALGQGPEFLTYFQNEAQLDKSGLPSDRFFAERPEGSVSTLKIQRTQQEDSAVYLCASSLPGGRDQPQHFGDGTRLSIL.

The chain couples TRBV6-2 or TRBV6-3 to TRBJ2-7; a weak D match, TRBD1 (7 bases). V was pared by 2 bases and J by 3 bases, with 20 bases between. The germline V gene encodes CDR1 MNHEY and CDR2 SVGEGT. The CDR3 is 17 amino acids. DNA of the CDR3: TGTGCCAGCAGTTACGGGACAGACGCTAGCGACATCTACGAGCAGTACTTC. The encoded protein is CASSYGTDASDIYEQYF.

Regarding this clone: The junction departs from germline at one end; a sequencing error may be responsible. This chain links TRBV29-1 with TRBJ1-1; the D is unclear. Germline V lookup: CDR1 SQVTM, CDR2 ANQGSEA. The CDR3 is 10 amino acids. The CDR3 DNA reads TGCAGCGTTGATAGTGGGGAGTTGATCTTT. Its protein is CSVDSGELIF.

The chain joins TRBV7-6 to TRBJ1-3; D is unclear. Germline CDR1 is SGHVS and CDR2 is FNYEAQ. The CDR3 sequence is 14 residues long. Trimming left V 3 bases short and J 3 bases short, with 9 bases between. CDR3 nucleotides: TGTGCCAGCAGCTTTTTTCAGGATGGAAACACCATATATTTT. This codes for CASSFFQDGNTIYF.